This is a list of T cell receptor beta chains from one sample in a study of shared clonotypes between healthy human individuals. Profiling relied on immunoSEQ multiplex PCR, and the TCRdb table lists in-frame clones only, not all of them. The repertoire holds about 1,900,000 clones, with about 95% as singletons. Source material: naive CD8+ T cells sorted from blood. These receptors were obtained from a man younger than 35 in good health. CDR3s include the opening cysteine and the closing phenylalanine or tryptophan. The D gene is left open where the match is weak. Not all rows give a size; the values are once, few, many and, for expanded clones, a class.

TRBV6-9	TRBJ2-1	.	.	CASSPGETSVMNEQFF	TGTGCCAGCAGCCCTGGGGAGACCAGCGTGATGAATGAGCAGTTCTTC
TRBV7-9	TRBJ1-2	.	.	CASSSGGLDYGYTF	TGTGCCAGCAGCTCCGGAGGGTTGGACTATGGCTACACCTTC
TRBV2	TRBJ1-5	.	.	CASRGGAERGQPQHF	TGTGCCAGCAGGGGAGGAGCCGAACGGGGTCAGCCCCAGCATTTT
TRBV5-1	TRBJ1-1	.	.	CASSYGGDTEAFF	TGCGCCAGCAGCTACGGAGGGGACACTGAAGCTTTCTTT
TRBV28	TRBJ2-3	TRBD2	.	CASSLAGGTDTQYF	TGTGCCAGCAGCTTAGCGGGGGGCACAGATACGCAGTATTTT
TRBV15	TRBJ2-1	TRBD2	.	CATSSSTRASGPGDEQFF	TGTGCCACCAGCAGTAGTACAAGGGCTAGCGGCCCGGGGGATGAGCAGTTCTTC
TRBV19	TRBJ1-1	.	.	CASSMWGGEAFF	TGTGCCAGTAGTATGTGGGGGGGTGAAGCTTTCTTT
TRBV10-2	TRBJ2-7	.	.	CASSDVGATDEQYF	TGCGCCAGCAGTGACGTGGGGGCGACAGACGAGCAGTACTTC
TRBV28	TRBJ1-3	.	.	CASSVLGSGNTIYF	TGTGCCAGCAGTGTTCTAGGGTCTGGAAACACCATATATTTT
TRBV9	TRBJ1-1	.	.	CASSVADNTEAFF	TGTGCCAGCAGCGTAGCCGACAACACTGAAGCTTTCTTT
TRBV30	TRBJ1-2	.	.	CAWRGVGYTF	TGTGCCTGGAGGGGGGTCGGCTACACCTTC
TRBV7-8	TRBJ1-5	.	.	CASSLGLVSYNQPQHF	TGTGCCAGCAGCTTAGGTCTGGTCAGCTATAATCAGCCCCAGCATTTT
TRBV6-5	TRBJ2-5	.	.	CASSNIAGQQETQYF	TGTGCCAGCAGTAATATAGCGGGACAGCAAGAGACCCAGTACTTC
TRBV21-1	TRBJ2-5	.	once	CASSKGLSEEAQYF	TGTGCCAGCAGCAAAGGCCTCTCGGAAGAGGCCCAGTACTTC
TRBV6-4	TRBJ1-2	TRBD1	.	CASRKGTGKSNYGYTF	TGTGCCAGCAGAAAGGGGACAGGGAAATCTAACTATGGCTACACCTTC
TRBV28	TRBJ2-1	TRBD2	once	CASTVAGGGNEQFF	TGTGCCAGCACCGTAGCCGGGGGGGGCAATGAGCAGTTCTTC
TRBV10-3	TRBJ2-3	.	.	CAISGGGGAGTQYF	TGTGCCATCAGTGGCGGAGGGGGGGCCGGTACGCAGTATTTT
TRBV10-2	TRBJ1-1	.	once	CASRQATEAFF	TGCGCCAGCAGACAGGCCACTGAAGCTTTCTTT
TRBV30	TRBJ2-7	.	.	CAWTGSLESYEQYF	TGTGCCTGGACCGGCAGCCTCGAATCCTACGAGCAGTACTTC
TRBV27	TRBJ1-2	.	.	CASSLSGGYNYGYTF	TGTGCCAGCAGTTTATCTGGGGGGTATAACTATGGCTACACCTTC
TRBV19	TRBJ2-2	.	.	CASSISEGLIPGELFF	TGTGCCAGTAGTATTTCGGAAGGGCTCATCCCCGGGGAGCTGTTTTTT
TRBV28	TRBJ2-1	TRBD2	.	CASSSPGTPSGGYNNEQFF	TGTGCCAGCAGTTCCCCGGGGACCCCAAGCGGGGGGTATAACAATGAGCAGTTCTTC
TRBV30	TRBJ2-3	.	.	CAWSPPPSTDTQYF	TGTGCCTGGAGCCCACCCCCGAGCACAGATACGCAGTATTTT
TRBV4-1	TRBJ2-2	TRBD1	.	CASSQEGQGGSGELFF	TGCGCCAGCAGCCAAGAGGGACAGGGGGGGTCCGGGGAGCTGTTTTTT
TRBV4-2	TRBJ2-7	TRBD1	once	CASSQDPGQGAYEQYF	TGTGCCAGCAGCCAAGATCCGGGACAGGGGGCCTACGAGCAGTACTTC
TRBV5-1	TRBJ1-5	.	once	CASSPAGLLGQPQHF	TGCGCCAGCAGCCCCGCAGGGCTCCTCGGTCAGCCCCAGCATTTT
TRBV28	TRBJ1-4	TRBD1	few	CATSGTVNEKLFF	TGTGCCACCTCCGGGACAGTTAATGAAAAACTGTTTTTT
TRBV5-6	TRBJ2-7	.	.	CASSDTDLYEQYF	TGTGCCAGCAGCGATACAGACCTCTACGAGCAGTACTTC
TRBV19	TRBJ2-7	TRBD1	.	CASSVGTGVGYEQYF	TGTGCCAGTAGTGTCGGGACAGGGGTGGGCTACGAGCAGTACTTC
TRBV7-9	TRBJ1-5	.	few	CASSGDGQPQHF	TGTGCCAGCAGCGGTGATGGCCAGCCCCAGCATTTT
TRBV7-9	TRBJ1-6	.	.	CASSRYGQSYNSPLHF	TGTGCCAGCAGCCGCTACGGACAGTCATATAATTCACCCCTCCACTTT
TRBV6-1	TRBJ2-7	.	.	CASSETPSSYEQYF	TGTGCCAGTTCCGAAACACCCAGCTCCTACGAGCAGTACTTC
TRBV30	TRBJ2-7	.	.	CAWSPGTLEQYF	TGTGCCTGGAGCCCTGGTACTTTGGAGCAGTACTTC
TRBV21-1	TRBJ1-6	.	.	CASSRGGIPGYHSPLHF	TGTGCCAGCAGCAGGGGGGGGATCCCAGGGTATCATTCACCCCTCCACTTT
TRBV2	TRBJ1-2	.	.	CASKGISPQGDYGYTF	TGTGCCAGCAAGGGAATCTCACCACAGGGTGACTATGGCTACACCTTC
TRBV2	TRBJ1-5	.	once	CASSDVPSGIQPQHF	TGTGCCAGCAGTGATGTTCCATCGGGGATTCAGCCCCAGCATTTT
TRBV6-5	TRBJ2-5	.	.	CASSYSRVETQYF	TGTGCCAGCAGTTACTCTAGGGTGGAGACCCAGTACTTC
TRBV6-6	TRBJ1-4	.	.	CASSYVGATNEKLFF	TGTGCCAGCAGTTACGTGGGGGCAACTAATGAAAAACTGTTTTTT
TRBV4-3	TRBJ2-7	.	.	CASSQGTGTYEQYF	TGCGCCAGCAGCCAAGGCACAGGTACCTACGAGCAGTACTTC
TRBV7-6	TRBJ2-7	TRBD1	.	CASSSGTETYEQYF	TGTGCCAGCAGCTCCGGGACAGAGACCTACGAGCAGTACTTC
TRBV2	TRBJ2-4	.	.	CASLTARLVLAKNIQYF	TGTGCCAGCTTGACAGCCCGACTCGTTCTAGCCAAAAACATTCAGTACTTC
TRBV29-1	TRBJ1-1	.	.	CSVAGREGTEAFF	TGCAGCGTTGCGGGTAGGGAGGGCACTGAAGCTTTCTTT
TRBV28	TRBJ2-7	TRBD2	.	CASSLPPGGEGSYEQYF	TGTGCCAGCAGTCTGCCCCCCGGGGGGGAAGGCTCCTACGAGCAGTACTTC
TRBV7-8	TRBJ2-5	TRBD2	.	CASSRGLAGVQETQYF	TGTGCCAGCAGCCGTGGACTAGCGGGGGTCCAAGAGACCCAGTACTTC
TRBV10-1	TRBJ2-1	.	.	CASSESLAGTTYNEQFF	TGCGCCAGCAGTGAATCCCTAGCCGGGACAACCTACAATGAGCAGTTCTTC
TRBV6-5	TRBJ2-1	.	.	CASRLDAHNEQFF	TGTGCCAGCAGACTGGACGCTCACAATGAGCAGTTCTTC
TRBV5-6	TRBJ2-7	.	.	CASSLMLSYEQYF	TGTGCCAGCAGCTTAATGTTGTCCTACGAGCAGTACTTC
TRBV5-6	TRBJ2-2	.	once	CASSLDREYTGELFF	TGTGCCAGCAGCTTGGACAGGGAGTACACCGGGGAGCTGTTTTTT
TRBV4-1	TRBJ2-7	TRBD2	.	CASSQDLGSRGAYEQYF	TGCGCCAGCAGCCAAGATTTAGGGTCACGGGGGGCCTACGAGCAGTACTTC
TRBV7-2	TRBJ2-7	.	.	CASSSFPTNSYEQYF	TGTGCCAGCAGCTCCTTCCCCACAAACTCCTACGAGCAGTACTTC
TRBV5-1	TRBJ1-1	TRBD1	.	CASSSTGGTEAFF	TGCGCCAGCAGCTCGACAGGGGGCACTGAAGCTTTCTTT
TRBV11-1	TRBJ2-7	.	.	CASSFTGGYEQYF	TGTGCCAGCAGCTTTACCGGGGGCTACGAGCAGTACTTC
TRBV25-1	TRBJ1-5	.	.	CASSEHSNQPQHF	TGTGCCAGCAGTGAGCATAGCAATCAGCCCCAGCATTTT
TRBV11-1	TRBJ2-1	.	.	CASSSVGAGNEQFF	TGTGCCAGCAGCTCCGTCGGGGCAGGGAATGAGCAGTTCTTC
TRBV6-5	TRBJ1-1	TRBD1	.	CASSYAGGFTEAFF	TGTGCCAGCAGTTACGCAGGGGGATTCACTGAAGCTTTCTTT
TRBV27	TRBJ2-5	TRBD2	.	CASSLWSAGEETQYF	TGTGCCAGCAGTTTATGGTCAGCGGGGGAGGAGACCCAGTACTTC
TRBV19	TRBJ1-5	TRBD1	.	CASSPRGGGVDQPQHF	TGTGCCAGTAGTCCCAGGGGGGGAGGCGTGGATCAGCCCCAGCATTTT
TRBV10-3	TRBJ2-3	TRBD2	.	CAISETRLAGGDTQYF	TGTGCCATCAGTGAGACGAGACTAGCCGGAGGAGATACGCAGTATTTT
TRBV27	TRBJ1-2	.	.	CASSLFPGGAEANYGYTF	TGTGCCAGCAGCCTCTTTCCCGGGGGGGCCGAAGCTAACTATGGCTACACCTTC
TRBV4-3	TRBJ2-1	.	.	CASSPTGHSSRNEQFF	TGCGCCAGCAGCCCGACGGGACATTCTAGCAGGAATGAGCAGTTCTTC